One sample yielded the 24 T cell receptor beta chains listed below, sequenced in a study of beta chain features in type 1 diabetes. Expressed TCRB transcripts got sequenced, as all isolated RNA was reverse transcribed. The protocol was immunoSEQ multiplex PCR, while the TCRdb copy is restricted to in-frame clones and leaves out a portion. The table shows around 500,000 clones, with 11% occurring only once. What was sequenced was naive CD4+ T cells from blood. The receptor source for this set is a woman younger than 30 in good health.

In its sample, this clone was seen a few times. The genes are TRBV7-6 and TRBJ2-5; 12 bases agree with TRBD2. J lost 5 bases, V lost 5 bases, and 3 bases had no gene match. Germline CDR1 is SGHVS and CDR2 is FNYEAQ. The CDR3 extends over 14 amino acids. The CDR3 DNA is TGTGCCAGCAGCCTGACTAGCGGGGGTGAGACCCAGTACTTC. It codes for CASSLTSGGETQYF.

The gene calls are TRBV27 and TRBJ2-3; D is tentatively TRBD1 or TRBD2 (5 bases each). The length of the CDR3 is 11 residues. V was cut by 4 bases and J by 8 bases, with 7 bases left in between. Per germline, CDR1 MNHEY and CDR2 SMNVEV (reference sequence). CDR3 protein: CASSWDGTQYF. In DNA, the CDR3 is TGTGCCAGCAGTTGGGACGGTACGCAGTATTTT.

This clone was seen only a few times. Other DNA sequences in this sample translate to the same CDR3. This chain joins TRBV7-9 and TRBJ1-1, with D unresolved. The germline V gene has CDR1 SEHNR and CDR2 FQNEAQ (reference sequence). V was shortened by 5 bases and J by 2 bases, with 6 bases between the two germline ends. This CDR3 is built from 12 residues. The CDR3 bases are TGTGCCAGCAGCCATACCAACACTGAAGCTTTCTTT. Translation gives CASSHTNTEAFF.

This clone was seen more than once but under ten times. This chain connects TRBV7-3 to TRBJ2-5; 9 bases match TRBD1. J gave up 5 bases and V 5 bases, and 9 bases lay outside the gene matches. From germline, CDR1 is SGHTA and CDR2 FQGTGA. CDR3 length: 15 residues. The CDR3 here is CASSANRGRSETQYF. In DNA form, the CDR3 reads TGTGCCAGCAGCGCAAACAGGGGGCGCTCGGAGACCCAGTACTTC.

V gene TRBV25-1 combines with J gene TRBJ1-2, with TRBD1 identical over 8 bases. V shed 3 bases and J 7 bases; nucleotides not matched to a gene: 10. The CDR3 is 15 residues long. Germline CDR1 is MGHDK and CDR2 is SYGVNS. CDR3 sequence (DNA): TGTGCCAGCAGTGACTCGGGGACAGGTCCTATTGGCTACACCTTC. It encodes CASSDSGTGPIGYTF.

A few counts support this clone. The rearrangement links TRBV20-1 to TRBJ2-5; no clear D gene. The V end lost 5 bases, the J end lost 7 bases, and 11 bases lay between the germline ends. There are 11 residues in the CDR3. Germline V lookup: CDR1 DFQATT, CDR2 SNEGSKA (reference sequence). The CDR3 here is CSAVLGGTQYF. In DNA form, the CDR3 reads TGCAGTGCTGTCCTAGGTGGGACCCAGTACTTC.

The table lists this clone with a few counts. This chain joins TRBV6-6 and TRBJ1-1; TRBD1 is a possible D gene (5 bases). Germline CDR1 reads MNHNY; CDR2 reads SVGAGI (reference sequence). There are 15 residues in the CDR3. Trimming pared 5 bases from V and 0 bases from J, leaving 13 bases between. CDR3 nucleotides: TGTGCCAGCAGTCCTCCGGGACGGCTGAACACTGAAGCTTTCTTT. Amino acid sequence: CASSPPGRLNTEAFF.

This clone was detected only a few times. The rearrangement joins TRBV7-2 to TRBJ2-7, with 11 bases matching TRBD2. There are 16 residues in the CDR3. Germline values: CDR1 SGHTA, CDR2 FQGNSA. Trimming at V came to 5 bases and at J to 0 bases, leaving 6 bases not matched to a gene. The CDR3 region is CASSRSGRGTSYEQYF. DNA for the CDR3: TGTGCCAGCAGCCGTAGCGGGAGGGGAACCTCCTACGAGCAGTACTTC. Combining the CDR3 with reference TRBV7-2 and TRBJ2-7 gives the whole variable domain GAGVSQSPSNKVTEKGKDVELRCDPISGHTALYWYRQSLGQGLEFLIYFQGNSAPDKSGLPSDRFSAERTGGSVSTLTIQRTQQEDSAVYLCASSRSGRGTSYEQYFGPGTRLTVT.

This chain joins TRBV7-2 and TRBJ2-5, with TRBD2 matching over 10 bases. Near its end, the DNA agrees better with TRBJ2-7, so the J call may be wrong. The CDR3 is 13 amino acids. CDR1 is SGHTA, CDR2 FQGNSA, per germline. The DNA of the CDR3 is TGTGCCAGCAGTAGCGGGAGGCAATACGAGCAGTACTTC. This translates into CASSSGRQYEQYF.

V and J are TRBV14 and TRBJ2-1; 8 positions match TRBD1. The junction had 8 bases not matched to a gene; V was cut back by 3 bases and J by 4 bases. The CDR3 extends over 16 amino acids. The germline V gene has CDR1 SGHDN and CDR2 FVKESK. CDR3: CASSQRTGKGYNEQFF. The DNA for the CDR3 is TGTGCCAGCAGCCAGCGGACAGGGAAGGGTTACAATGAGCAGTTCTTC.

CDR3: CASSLTKRFKEKLFF. DNA for the CDR3: TGTGCCAGCAGCCTCACCAAACGTTTTAAGGAAAAACTGTTTTTT. This chain joins TRBV14 and TRBJ1-4; D is uncertain. Germline CDR1 SGHDN, CDR2 FVKESK. Trimming shortened V by 4 bases and J by 8 bases, and 17 bases separated the two germline ends. This CDR3 is 15 amino acids long.

Comments on this clone: The same CDR3 also results from other DNA sequences found in this sample. The chain links TRBV20-1 to TRBJ2-3, with no clear D. The CDR3 length is 11 residues. Germline V gene data show CDR1 as DFQATT and CDR2 as SNEGSKA (reference sequence). V was pared by 4 bases and J by 4 bases, with 6 bases between. As DNA, the CDR3 is TGCAGTGCTAAAATAGCAGATACGCAGTATTTT. Translation: CSAKIADTQYF.

The CDR3 DNA reads TGTGCCAGCACCCAGGGACGGGACCTCTATGGCTACACCTTC. Residues: CASTQGRDLYGYTF. The rearrangement joins TRBV5-6 to TRBJ1-2; tentative D call: TRBD1 (5 bases). Germline V lookup: CDR1 SGHDT, CDR2 YYEEEE. The CDR3 length is 14 residues. Trimming stripped 6 bases from V and 4 bases from J, with 16 bases between.

The chain combines TRBV6-6 with TRBJ2-5; TRBD2 agrees at 15 bases. This CDR3 is 16 amino acids long. V was clipped by 6 bases and J by 3 bases; unmatched bases: 5. Germline loops: CDR1 MNHNY, CDR2 SVGAGI (reference sequence). CDR3 sequence: CASRRTSGRAEETQYF. CDR3 in DNA: TGTGCCAGCAGACGGACTAGCGGGAGGGCCGAAGAGACCCAGTACTTC.

This sequence joins TRBV29-1 and TRBJ1-2; D remains unclear. The germline gives CDR1 SQVTM, CDR2 ANQGSEA. This CDR3 is built from 11 residues. V shed 3 bases and J shed 8 bases, with 10 bases lying between them. CDR3 nucleotides: TGCAGCGTTGACATGTCGGGAGGCTACACCTTC. It specifies CSVDMSGGYTF.

The chain employs TRBV7-2 and TRBJ2-1, with 9 bases that match TRBD2. Per germline, CDR1 SGHTA and CDR2 FQGNSA. The CDR3 sequence is 14 residues long. V gave up 8 bases and J gave up 4 bases; unmatched junction bases: 6. CDR3 nucleotide sequence: TGTGCCAGCCAAGGCCTAGCGGGATACAATGAGCAGTTCTTC. Its translation: CASQGLAGYNEQFF.

This clone came up a few times. The chain carries TRBV29-1 and TRBJ2-5; TRBD1 might be the D (7 bases). Deletions cut 6 bases from V and 7 bases from J, with 27 bases between. Looked up from germline, CDR1 is SQVTM and CDR2 is ANQGSEA. CDR3 length: 16 residues. CDR3 sequence: CSVNFLAGQRSGTQYF. The CDR3 coding sequence is TGCAGCGTCAACTTCCTCGCGGGACAGAGGTCGGGGACCCAGTACTTC.

In this sample, this clone turned up a few times. This sequence joins TRBV28 and TRBJ2-7; the D gene is possibly TRBD2 (5 bases). CDR1 is MDHEN and CDR2 is SYDVKM in the germline V gene. The CDR3 runs to 13 residues. The germline V and J ends were trimmed by 3 bases and 2 bases, with 8 bases remaining between them. This chain's CDR3 is CASSFSGTYEQYV. The CDR3 DNA follows: TGTGCCAGCAGTTTCTCCGGGACCTACGAGCAGTACGTC.

V usage is TRBV7-2 and J usage is TRBJ2-7, with 8 bases matching TRBD2. The germline V gene has CDR1 SGHTA and CDR2 FQGNSA. J was trimmed by 3 bases and V by 0 bases; bases with no gene match: 4. The CDR3 spans 15 residues. CDR3 sequence (DNA): TGTGCCAGCAGCTTAGCGCCTAGCGGGTACTACGAGCAGTACTTC. It codes for CASSLAPSGYYEQYF.

The chain recombines TRBV19 with TRBJ2-1, with 7 bases fitting TRBD1. V shed 6 bases and J 1 base; nucleotides not matched to a gene: 6. The germline CDR1 and CDR2 sequences are LNHDA and SQIVND (reference sequence). CDR3 size: 15 residues. CDR3 nucleotide sequence: TGTGCCAGTAGGCCACAGGGGAAATCCTACAATGAGCAGTTCTTC. Its translation is CASRPQGKSYNEQFF.

This clone was counted between two and nine times. The chain links TRBV29-1 to TRBJ1-1; D remains ambiguous. Germline loops: CDR1 SQVTM, CDR2 ANQGSEA. Between the trimmed V and J ends, which lost 7 bases and 12 bases, there was a span of 15 bases. This CDR3 is built from 10 residues. This chain's CDR3 is CSAARQGSFF. In DNA form, the CDR3 reads TGCAGCGCCGCACGCCAAGGGTCTTTCTTT.

This clone was seen a few times. The chain links TRBV6-6 to TRBJ2-1; 14 nucleotides line up with TRBD2. V trimming: 6 bases; J trimming: 7 bases; junction bases outside the gene matches: 5. CDR1 is MNHNY, CDR2 SVGAGI, per germline (reference sequence). The CDR3 consists of 15 residues. The CDR3 nucleotides are TGTGCCAGCAGGTCCGGGACTAGCGGGAGAAATGAGCAGTTCTTC. Protein: CASRSGTSGRNEQFF.

There are a few counts of this clone. The genes are TRBV21-1 and TRBJ1-6. TRBV21-1 counts as a pseudogene. The CDR3 spans 14 residues. CDR3: CASSKRHQLQTLHF. The CDR3 nucleotides are TGTGCCAGCAGCAAAAGGCACCAGCTTCAGACCCTCCACTTT.

This chain uses TRBV6-1 with TRBJ2-7; 8 bases map to TRBD2. Trimming at V came to 6 bases and at J to 5 bases, leaving 3 bases not matched to a gene. The CDR3 is 12 amino acids. Germline lookup yields CDR1 MNHNS and CDR2 SASEGT. CDR3 region: CASSPAGDEQYF. The CDR3 bases are TGTGCCAGCAGCCCAGCGGGAGACGAGCAGTACTTC.